The sequence of this TCR beta chain was determined in a study of cytomegalovirus exposure and HLA in healthy donors. The V end lost 3 bases, the J end lost 1 base, and 12 bases lay between the germline ends. The CDR3 loop spans 15 amino acids. Germline CDR1 reads KGHSH; CDR2 reads LQKENI. The PCR ran on 60 Vbeta and 13 Jbeta primers. Repertoires were generated with immunoSEQ multiplex PCR, while TCRdb's copy carries only in-frame clones and drops some. The sample yields around 95,000 clones, roughly four fifths seen once. Sequenced input: PBMCs. This clonotype was sampled from a man aged 30-40 years in good health and CMV-seropositive. The chain is built from TRBV18 and TRBJ1-1; the D is unclear. The CDR3 reads CASSPISAGNTEAFF. Written as DNA, the CDR3 is TGTGCCAGCTCACCGATCTCGGCGGGGAACACTGAAGCTTTCTTT.